Below, one T cell receptor (beta chain) is given with its context. Libraries were prepared by immunoSEQ multiplex PCR; TCRdb keeps only in-frame clonotypes and omits some of them. Among 90,000 to 100,000 clones listed, about four fifths were seen once. These data belong to a study of control samples from healthy donors and cancer patients. The sequence derives from a man aged 70-80 years with lung cancer. Sequencing was done on a sample of PBMCs.

The CDR3: CASSLIRDRGPYEQYF. Here the CDR3 DNA reads TGCGCCAGCAGCCTTATCCGGGACAGGGGTCCCTACGAGCAGTACTTC. The chain recombines TRBV4-1 with TRBJ2-7; 10 bases match TRBD1. J gave up 2 bases and V 4 bases, and 8 bases lay outside the gene matches. The CDR3 spans 16 residues. Germline V gene lookup returns CDR1 MGHRA and CDR2 YSYEKL.